This TCR beta chain was identified in a study of post-analysis software for immune sequencing data. Researchers reported that TCR beta cDNA libraries carried unique molecular identifiers. Researchers reported roughly 510,000 cDNA molecules coming from around 1 to 10 million T cells. Using its own MiXCR run on the PCR reads, TCRdb lists one record per CDR3 protein. This table holds 350,000 to 500,000 distinct CDR3 sequences, less than 40% found once. This clonotype came up a few times. Its antigen remains unknown. Study-level findings and limits: Among 5 or 6 TRBV segments more frequent in patients than controls were TRBV5-6, TRBV5-1 and TRBV20-1. When the samples were clustered directly with F measure, those that had been prepared in the same batch showed strong co-clustering. Among multiple sclerosis patients, normalized Chao1 diversity was significantly below that of controls.

Trimming took off 7 bases at V and 4 bases at J, with 17 bases between the two ends. CDR3 length equals 14 residues. Germline values: CDR1 SGHTA, CDR2 FQGNSA. The chain joins TRBV7-2 to TRBJ2-7; possibly TRBD2 for D (6 bases). The sequencing sample was made of blood. The TCR sequence derives from a girl between 2 and 10 years old with multiple sclerosis. In DNA, the CDR3 is TGTGCCAGCACCTTGTACTGGGACTCGTACGAGCAGTACTTC. Encoded protein: CASTLYWDSYEQYF.